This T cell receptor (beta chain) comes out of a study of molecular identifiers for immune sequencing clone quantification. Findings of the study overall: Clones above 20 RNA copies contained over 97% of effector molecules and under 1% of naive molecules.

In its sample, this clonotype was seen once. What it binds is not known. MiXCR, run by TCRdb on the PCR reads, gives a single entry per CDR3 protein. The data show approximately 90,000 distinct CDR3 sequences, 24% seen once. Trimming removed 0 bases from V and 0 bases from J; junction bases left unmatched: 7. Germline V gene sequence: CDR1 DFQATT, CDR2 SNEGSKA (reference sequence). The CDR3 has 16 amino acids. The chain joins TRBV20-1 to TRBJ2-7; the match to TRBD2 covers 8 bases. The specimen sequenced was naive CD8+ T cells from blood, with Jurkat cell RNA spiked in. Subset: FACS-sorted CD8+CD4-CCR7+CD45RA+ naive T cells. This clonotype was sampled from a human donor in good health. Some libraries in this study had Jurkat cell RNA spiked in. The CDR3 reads CSARDASGRASYEQYF. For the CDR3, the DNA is TGCAGTGCTAGAGATGCCAGCGGGAGAGCCTCCTACGAGCAGTACTTC.